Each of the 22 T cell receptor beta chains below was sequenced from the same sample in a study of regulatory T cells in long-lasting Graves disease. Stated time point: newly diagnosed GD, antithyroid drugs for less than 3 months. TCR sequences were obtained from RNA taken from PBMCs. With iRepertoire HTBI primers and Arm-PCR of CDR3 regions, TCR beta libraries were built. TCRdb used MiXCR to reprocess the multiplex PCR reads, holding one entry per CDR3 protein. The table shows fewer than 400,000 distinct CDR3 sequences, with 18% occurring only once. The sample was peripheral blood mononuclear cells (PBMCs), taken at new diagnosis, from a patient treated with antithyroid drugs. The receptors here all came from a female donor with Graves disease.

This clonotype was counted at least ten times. The CDR3, as DNA: TGTGCCAGCGGCCAGGGGGCCCCTGAAGCTTTCTTT. It specifies CASGQGAPEAFF. V is TRBV2 and J is TRBJ1-1; the match to TRBD1 covers 8 bases. This CDR3 has 12 residues. Trimming at V came to 8 bases and at J to 6 bases, leaving 5 bases not matched to a gene. Germline assignment: CDR1 SNHLY and CDR2 FYNNEI.

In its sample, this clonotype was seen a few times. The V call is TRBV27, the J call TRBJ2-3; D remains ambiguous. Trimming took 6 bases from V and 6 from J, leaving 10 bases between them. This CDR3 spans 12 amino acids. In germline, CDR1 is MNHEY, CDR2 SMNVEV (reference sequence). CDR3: CASRRSRDTQYF. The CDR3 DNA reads TGTGCCAGCAGACGAAGCAGGGATACGCAGTATTTT.

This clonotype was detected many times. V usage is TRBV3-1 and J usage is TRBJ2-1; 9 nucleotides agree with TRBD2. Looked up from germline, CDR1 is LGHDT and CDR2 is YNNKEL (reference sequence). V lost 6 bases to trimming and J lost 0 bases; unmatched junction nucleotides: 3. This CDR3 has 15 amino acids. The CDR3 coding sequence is TGTGCCAGCAGACCTAGCGGGATCTCCTACAATGAGCAGTTCTTC. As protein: CASRPSGISYNEQFF.

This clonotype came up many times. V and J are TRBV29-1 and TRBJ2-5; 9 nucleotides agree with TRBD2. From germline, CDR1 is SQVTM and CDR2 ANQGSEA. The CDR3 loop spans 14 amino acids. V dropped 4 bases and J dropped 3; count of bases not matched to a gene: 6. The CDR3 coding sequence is TGCAGCGTTGCCGGACTAGCGTTTAAAGAGACCCAGTACTTC. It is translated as CSVAGLAFKETQYF.

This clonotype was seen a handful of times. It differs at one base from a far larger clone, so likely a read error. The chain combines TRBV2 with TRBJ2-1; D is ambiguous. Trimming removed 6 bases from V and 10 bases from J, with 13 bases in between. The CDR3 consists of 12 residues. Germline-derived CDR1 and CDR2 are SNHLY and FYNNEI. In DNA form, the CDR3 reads TGTGCCAGCAGGGTTGAGTTGAGCGAGCAGTTCTTC. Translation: CASRVELSEQFF.

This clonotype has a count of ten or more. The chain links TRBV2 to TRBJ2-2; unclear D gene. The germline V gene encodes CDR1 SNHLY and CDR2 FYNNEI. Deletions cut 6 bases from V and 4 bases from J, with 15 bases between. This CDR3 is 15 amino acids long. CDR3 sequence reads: CASSPLRRVTGELFF. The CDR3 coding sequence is TGTGCCAGCAGCCCCTTGAGGCGCGTCACCGGGGAGCTGTTTTTT. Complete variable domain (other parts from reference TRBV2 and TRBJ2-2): EPEVTQTPSHQVTQMGQEVILRCVPISNHLYFYWYRQILGQKVEFLVSFYNNEISEKSEIFDDQFSVERPDGSNFTLKIRSTKLEDSAMYFCASSPLRRVTGELFFGEGSRLTVL.

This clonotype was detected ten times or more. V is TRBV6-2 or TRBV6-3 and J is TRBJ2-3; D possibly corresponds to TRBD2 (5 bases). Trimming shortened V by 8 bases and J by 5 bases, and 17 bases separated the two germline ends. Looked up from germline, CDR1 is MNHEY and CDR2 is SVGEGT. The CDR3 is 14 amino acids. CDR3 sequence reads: CASLSPEGQDTQYF. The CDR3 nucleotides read TGTGCCAGCCTCTCTCCAGAGGGTCAAGATACGCAGTATTTT.

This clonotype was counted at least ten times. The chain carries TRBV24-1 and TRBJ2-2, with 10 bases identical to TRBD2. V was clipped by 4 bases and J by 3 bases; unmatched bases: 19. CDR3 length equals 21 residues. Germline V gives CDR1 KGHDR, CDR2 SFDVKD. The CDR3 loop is CATSEVGGTSDTSIHTGELFF. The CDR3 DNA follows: TGTGCCACCAGTGAGGTCGGCGGGACTAGCGACACCTCAATCCACACCGGGGAGCTGTTTTTT.

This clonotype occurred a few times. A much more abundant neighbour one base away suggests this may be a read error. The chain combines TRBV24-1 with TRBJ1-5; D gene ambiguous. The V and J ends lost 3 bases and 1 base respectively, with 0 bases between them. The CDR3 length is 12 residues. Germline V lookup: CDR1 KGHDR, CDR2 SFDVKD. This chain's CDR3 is CATSDSNQPQHF. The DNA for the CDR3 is TGTGCCACCAGTGATAGCAATCAGCCCCAGCATTTT.

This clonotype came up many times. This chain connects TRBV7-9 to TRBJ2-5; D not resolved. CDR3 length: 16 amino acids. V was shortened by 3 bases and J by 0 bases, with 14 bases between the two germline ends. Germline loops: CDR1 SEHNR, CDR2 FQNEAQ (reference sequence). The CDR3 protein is CASSLSASTYQETQYF. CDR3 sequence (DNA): TGTGCCAGCAGCTTGAGCGCTTCGACGTACCAAGAGACCCAGTACTTC.

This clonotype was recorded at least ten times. CDR3 sequence reads: CASSLGRDSYTDTQYF. CDR3 nucleotide sequence: TGTGCCAGCAGCTTAGGCCGGGACAGCTACACAGATACGCAGTATTTT. The chain combines TRBV11-3 with TRBJ2-3; 7 bases agree with TRBD1. Per the germline V gene, CDR1 is SGHNT and CDR2 is YENEEA. Trimming took 1 base from V and 2 from J; bases not matched to a gene: 6. The CDR3 runs to 16 residues.

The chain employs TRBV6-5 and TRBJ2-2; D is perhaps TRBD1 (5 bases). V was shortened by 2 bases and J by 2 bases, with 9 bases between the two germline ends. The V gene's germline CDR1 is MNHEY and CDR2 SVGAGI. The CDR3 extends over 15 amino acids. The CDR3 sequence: CASSYAGSNTGELFF. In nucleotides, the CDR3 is TGTGCCAGCAGTTACGCAGGGTCCAACACCGGGGAGCTGTTTTTT.

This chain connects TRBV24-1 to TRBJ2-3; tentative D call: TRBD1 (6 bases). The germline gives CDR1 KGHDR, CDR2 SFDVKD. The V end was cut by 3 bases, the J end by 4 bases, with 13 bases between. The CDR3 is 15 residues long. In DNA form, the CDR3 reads TGTGCCACCAGTGATGAGACAGGACCTTCAGATACGCAGTATTTT. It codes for CATSDETGPSDTQYF.

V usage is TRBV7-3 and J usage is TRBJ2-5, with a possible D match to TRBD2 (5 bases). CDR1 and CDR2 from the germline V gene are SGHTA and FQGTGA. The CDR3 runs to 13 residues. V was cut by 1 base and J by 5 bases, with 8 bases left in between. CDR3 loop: CASSLRTGETQYF. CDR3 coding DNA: TGTGCCAGCAGCTTAAGGACTGGGGAGACCCAGTACTTC.

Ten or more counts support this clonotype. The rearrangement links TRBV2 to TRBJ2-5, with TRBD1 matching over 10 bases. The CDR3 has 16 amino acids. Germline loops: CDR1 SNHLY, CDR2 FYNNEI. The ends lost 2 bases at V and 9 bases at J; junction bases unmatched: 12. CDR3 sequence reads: CASSERPAGQGGAQYF. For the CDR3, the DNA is TGTGCCAGCAGTGAAAGACCAGCAGGACAGGGGGGCGCCCAGTACTTC.

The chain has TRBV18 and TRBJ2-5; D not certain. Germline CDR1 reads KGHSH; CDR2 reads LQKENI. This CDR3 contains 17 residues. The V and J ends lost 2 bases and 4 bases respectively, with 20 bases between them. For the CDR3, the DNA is TGTGCCAGCTCACCAAAGGATTTGGCGGCTAGGAGAGAGACCCAGTACTTC. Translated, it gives CASSPKDLAARRETQYF.

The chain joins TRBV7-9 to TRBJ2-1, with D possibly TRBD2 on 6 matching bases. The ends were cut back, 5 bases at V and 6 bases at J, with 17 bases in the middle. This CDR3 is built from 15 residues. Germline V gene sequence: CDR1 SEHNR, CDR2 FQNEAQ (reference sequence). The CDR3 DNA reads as TGTGCCAGCAGCGCAACCGGAGGGCCTCGCAATGAGCAGTTCTTC. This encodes CASSATGGPRNEQFF.

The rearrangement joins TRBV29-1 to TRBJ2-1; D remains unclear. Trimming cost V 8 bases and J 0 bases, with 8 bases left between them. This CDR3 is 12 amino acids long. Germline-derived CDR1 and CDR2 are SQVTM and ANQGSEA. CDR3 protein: CSLRDSYNEQFF. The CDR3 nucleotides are TGCAGCCTTAGGGACTCCTACAATGAGCAGTTCTTC.

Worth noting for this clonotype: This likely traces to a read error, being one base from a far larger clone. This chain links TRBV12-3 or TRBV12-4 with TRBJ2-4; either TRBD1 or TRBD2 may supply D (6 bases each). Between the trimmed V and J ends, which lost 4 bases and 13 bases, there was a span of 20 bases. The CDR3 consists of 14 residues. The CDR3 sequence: CASSSGDFYNEQYF. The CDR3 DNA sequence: TGTGCCAGCAGTTCAGGGGACTTTTACAATGAGCAGTACTTC.

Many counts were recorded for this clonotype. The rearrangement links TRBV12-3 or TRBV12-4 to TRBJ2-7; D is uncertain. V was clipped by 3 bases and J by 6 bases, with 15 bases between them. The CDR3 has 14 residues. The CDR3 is CASSFGSGPAEQYF. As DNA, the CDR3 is TGTGCCAGCAGTTTTGGGTCTGGGCCAGCCGAGCAGTACTTC.

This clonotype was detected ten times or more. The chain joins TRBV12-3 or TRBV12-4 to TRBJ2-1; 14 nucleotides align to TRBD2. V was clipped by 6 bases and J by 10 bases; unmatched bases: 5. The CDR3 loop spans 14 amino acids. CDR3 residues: CASSGTSGSGEQFF. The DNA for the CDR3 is TGTGCCAGCAGCGGGACTAGCGGGAGTGGGGAGCAGTTCTTC.

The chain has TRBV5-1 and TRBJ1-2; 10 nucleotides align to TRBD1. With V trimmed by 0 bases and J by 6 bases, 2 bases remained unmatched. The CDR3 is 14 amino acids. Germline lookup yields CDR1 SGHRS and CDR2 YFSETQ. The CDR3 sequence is CASSLAGQGDGYTF. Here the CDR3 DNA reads TGCGCCAGCAGCTTGGCTGGACAGGGGGATGGCTACACCTTC.